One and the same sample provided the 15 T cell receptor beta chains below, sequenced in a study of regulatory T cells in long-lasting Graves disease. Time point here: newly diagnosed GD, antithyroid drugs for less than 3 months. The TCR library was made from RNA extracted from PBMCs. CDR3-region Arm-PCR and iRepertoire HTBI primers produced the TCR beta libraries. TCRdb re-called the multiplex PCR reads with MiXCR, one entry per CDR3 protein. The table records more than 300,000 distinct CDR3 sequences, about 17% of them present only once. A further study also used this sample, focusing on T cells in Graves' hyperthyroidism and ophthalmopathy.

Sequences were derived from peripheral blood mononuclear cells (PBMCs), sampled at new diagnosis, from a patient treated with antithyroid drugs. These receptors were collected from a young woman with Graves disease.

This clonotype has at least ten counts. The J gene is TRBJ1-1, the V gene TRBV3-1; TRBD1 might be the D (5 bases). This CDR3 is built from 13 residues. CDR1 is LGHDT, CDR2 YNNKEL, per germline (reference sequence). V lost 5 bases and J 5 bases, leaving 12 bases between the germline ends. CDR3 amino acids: CASSGSGRTEAFF. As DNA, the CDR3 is TGTGCCAGCAGCGGTTCAGGGAGGACTGAAGCTTTCTTT. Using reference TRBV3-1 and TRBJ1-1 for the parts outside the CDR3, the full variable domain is DTAVSQTPKYLVTQMGNDKSIKCEQNLGHDTMYWYKQDSKKFLKIMFSYNNKELIINETVPNRFSPKSPDKAHLNLHINSLELGDSAVYFCASSGSGRTEAFFGQGTRLTVV.

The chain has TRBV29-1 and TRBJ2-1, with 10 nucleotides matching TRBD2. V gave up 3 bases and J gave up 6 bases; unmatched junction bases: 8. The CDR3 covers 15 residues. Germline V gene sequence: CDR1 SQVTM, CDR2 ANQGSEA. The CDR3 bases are TGCAGCGTTGAGTCTAGCGGGAGTGAGATCAATGAGCAGTTCTTC. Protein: CSVESSGSEINEQFF.

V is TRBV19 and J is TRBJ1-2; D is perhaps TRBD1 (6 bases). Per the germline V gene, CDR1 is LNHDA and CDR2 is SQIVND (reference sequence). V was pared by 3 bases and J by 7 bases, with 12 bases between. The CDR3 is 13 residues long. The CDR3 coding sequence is TGTGCCAGTAGTATCGGGGGGCGAGTTGGCTACACCTTC. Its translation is CASSIGGRVGYTF.

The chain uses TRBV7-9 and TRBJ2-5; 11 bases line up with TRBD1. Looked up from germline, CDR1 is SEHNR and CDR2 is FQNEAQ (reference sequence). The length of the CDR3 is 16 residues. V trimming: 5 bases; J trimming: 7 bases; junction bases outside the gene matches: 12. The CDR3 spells CASSPTGQGALATQYF. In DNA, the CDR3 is TGTGCCAGCAGCCCTACCGGACAGGGGGCATTGGCGACCCAGTACTTC.

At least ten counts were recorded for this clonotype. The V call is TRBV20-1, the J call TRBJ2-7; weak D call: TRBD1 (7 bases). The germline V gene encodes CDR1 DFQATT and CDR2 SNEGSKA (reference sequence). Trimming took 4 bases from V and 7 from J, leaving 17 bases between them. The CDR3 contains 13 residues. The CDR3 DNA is TGCAGTGCTATTAAGGAGGGGGCTCGAGAGCAGTACTTC. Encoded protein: CSAIKEGAREQYF.

Here the CDR3 reads CASSEAGTGPNQPQHF. DNA for the CDR3: TGTGCCAGCAGTGAAGCAGGTACAGGGCCCAATCAGCCCCAGCATTTT. The rearrangement links TRBV6-2 or TRBV6-3 to TRBJ1-5; maybe TRBD1 (6 bases). The CDR3 is made up of 16 amino acids. The ends were cut back, 5 bases at V and 3 bases at J, with 17 bases in the middle. CDR1 is MNHEY and CDR2 is SVGEGT in the germline V gene.

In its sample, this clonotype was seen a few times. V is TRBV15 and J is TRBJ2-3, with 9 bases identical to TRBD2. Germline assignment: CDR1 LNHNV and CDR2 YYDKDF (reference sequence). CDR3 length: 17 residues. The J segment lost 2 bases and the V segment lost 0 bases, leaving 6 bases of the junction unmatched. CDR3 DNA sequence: TGTGCCACCAGCAGAGATAGGGCGGGGGGGCTCACAGATACGCAGTATTTT. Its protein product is CATSRDRAGGLTDTQYF.

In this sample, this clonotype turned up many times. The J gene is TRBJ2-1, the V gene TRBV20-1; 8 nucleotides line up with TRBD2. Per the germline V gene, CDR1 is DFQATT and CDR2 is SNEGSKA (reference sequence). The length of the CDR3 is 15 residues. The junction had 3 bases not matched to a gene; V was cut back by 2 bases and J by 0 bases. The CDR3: CSARSGGASYNEQFF. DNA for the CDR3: TGCAGTGCTAGATCCGGGGGGGCCTCCTACAATGAGCAGTTCTTC.

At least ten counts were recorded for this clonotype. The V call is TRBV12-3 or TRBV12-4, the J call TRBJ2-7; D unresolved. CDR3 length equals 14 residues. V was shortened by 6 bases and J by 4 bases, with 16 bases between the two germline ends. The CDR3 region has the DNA TGTGCCAGCAGCCCCCTTATTTATGCGTACGAGCAGTACTTC. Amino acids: CASSPLIYAYEQYF.

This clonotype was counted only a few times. CDR3 protein: CASSQDRRGQGASGANVLTF. In DNA form, the CDR3 reads TGTGCCAGCAGCCAAGACCGCCGTGGACAGGGGGCTTCTGGGGCCAACGTCCTGACTTTC. This chain links TRBV14 with TRBJ2-6, with 11 bases that match TRBD1. Germline loops: CDR1 SGHDN, CDR2 FVKESK. The CDR3 totals 20 residues. The V gene end was trimmed by 0 bases and the J gene end by 1 base; junction bases not matched to a gene: 8.

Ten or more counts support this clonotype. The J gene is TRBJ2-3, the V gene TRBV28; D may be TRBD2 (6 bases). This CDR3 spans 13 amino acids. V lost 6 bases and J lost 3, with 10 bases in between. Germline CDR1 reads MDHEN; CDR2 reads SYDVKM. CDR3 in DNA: TGTGCCAGCAGGGGGGGAATAACAGATACGCAGTATTTT. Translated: CASRGGITDTQYF.

CDR3 DNA sequence: TGTGCCAGTAGTACCCGGACACGTCCCTTGGGCTCTGGGGCCAACGTCCTGACTTTC. Protein product: CASSTRTRPLGSGANVLTF. V is TRBV19 and J is TRBJ2-6; a weak D match, TRBD1 (5 bases). Germline V lookup: CDR1 LNHDA, CDR2 SQIVND (reference sequence). The germline V and J ends were trimmed by 4 bases and 0 bases, with 19 bases remaining between them. CDR3 size: 19 residues.

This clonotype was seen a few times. The CDR3 loop is CSARDLRTSGRYNGYEQYF. CDR3 coding DNA: TGCAGTGCTAGAGACCTTCGGACTAGCGGGAGGTATAACGGTTACGAGCAGTACTTC. This chain joins TRBV20-1 and TRBJ2-7; 14 bases match TRBD2. V was clipped by 0 bases and J by 4 bases; unmatched bases: 14. The length of the CDR3 is 19 residues. The V gene's germline CDR1 is DFQATT and CDR2 SNEGSKA (reference sequence).

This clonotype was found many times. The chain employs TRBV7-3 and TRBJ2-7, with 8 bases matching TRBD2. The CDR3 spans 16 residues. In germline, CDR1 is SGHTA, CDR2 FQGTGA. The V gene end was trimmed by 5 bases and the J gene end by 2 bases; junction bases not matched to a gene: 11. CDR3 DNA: TGTGCCAGCAGCCCCCCGCCGGGAGGGCTCGCCTACGAGCAGTACTTC. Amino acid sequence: CASSPPPGGLAYEQYF.

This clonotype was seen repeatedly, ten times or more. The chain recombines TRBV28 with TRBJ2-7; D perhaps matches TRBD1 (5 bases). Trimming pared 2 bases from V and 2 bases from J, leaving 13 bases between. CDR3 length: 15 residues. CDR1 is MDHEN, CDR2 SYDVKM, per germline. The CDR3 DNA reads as TGTGCCAGCAGTTTAGCAAAGGGGATAACCTACGAGCAGTACTTC. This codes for CASSLAKGITYEQYF.